A single sample is the source of the 14 T cell receptor beta chains below, sequenced in a study of T cell responses to AZD1222 COVID-19 vaccine. Using immunoSEQ multiplex PCR, the repertoire was profiled, and TCRdb retains in-frame clones only, with some absent. This table holds some 120,000 clones, 75% to 90% found once. The starting material was peripheral blood, obtained on day 0 of AZD1222 vaccination. These receptor sequences come from an adult in good health.

The rearrangement links TRBV19 to TRBJ1-5; TRBD1 matches 7 bases. CDR1 and CDR2 (germline): LNHDA, SQIVND (reference sequence). This CDR3 is 16 amino acids long. Germline trimming cut 8 bases from V and 2 bases from J; bases unmatched to any gene: 12. In DNA form, the CDR3 reads TGTGCCAGTGTCCCGGACAGGCGAACCCGCAATCAGCCCCAGCATTTT. Translating gives CASVPDRRTRNQPQHF.

The chain carries TRBV11-2 and TRBJ2-5; 10 bases line up with TRBD2. Trimming cost V 5 bases and J 1 base; bases outside gene matches: 7. Germline CDR1 reads SGHAT; CDR2 reads FQNNGV. CDR3 size: 16 residues. The chain's CDR3 is CASSHGTSVFQETQYF. The CDR3 DNA sequence: TGTGCCAGCAGCCACGGGACTAGCGTCTTCCAAGAGACCCAGTACTTC.

Regarding this clone: The same CDR3 can be traced to other DNA sequences in this sample. The genes are TRBV6-1 and TRBJ1-2; possibly TRBD1 for D (6 bases). This CDR3 is built from 14 residues. The V and J ends lost 1 base and 4 bases respectively, with 10 bases between them. The germline gives CDR1 MNHNS, CDR2 SASEGT. The CDR3 loop reads CASSEDRAPYGYTF. The CDR3, as DNA: TGTGCCAGCAGTGAAGACAGGGCCCCCTATGGCTACACCTTC.

This clone was seen just once. The CDR3 region has the DNA TGTGCCAGCAGTTTGGGCAGGCTCACAGATACGCAGTATTTT. Its protein product is CASSLGRLTDTQYF. This chain links TRBV28 with TRBJ2-3, with unresolved D. V was pared by 3 bases and J by 2 bases, with 9 bases between. The CDR3 has 14 amino acids. Germline CDR1 reads MDHEN; CDR2 reads SYDVKM.

The J gene is TRBJ1-3, the V gene TRBV9; D may be TRBD1 (5 bases). Germline CDR1 and CDR2: SGDLS and YYNGEE. The CDR3 extends over 14 amino acids. Trimming shortened V by 0 bases and J by 2 bases, and 6 bases separated the two germline ends. As DNA, the CDR3 is TGTGCCAGCAGCGTAGTGGGGGCTGGAAACACCATATATTTT. It is translated as CASSVVGAGNTIYF.

In its sample, this clone was seen a few times. The V and J genes are TRBV29-1 and TRBJ1-1; perhaps TRBD1 as D (5 bases). With 2 bases removed from V and 1 base from J, the gap between germline ends came to 8 bases. Germline V gene sequence: CDR1 SQVTM, CDR2 ANQGSEA. The CDR3 has 13 residues. CDR3 amino acids: CSVEQGPNTEAFF. CDR3 nucleotides: TGCAGCGTTGAACAGGGACCGAACACTGAAGCTTTCTTT.

The genes are TRBV19 and TRBJ1-5; the match to TRBD1 covers 9 bases. There are 14 residues in the CDR3. Unmatched junction bases numbered 5, after V lost 4 bases and J lost 7 bases. The germline V gene encodes CDR1 LNHDA and CDR2 SQIVND (reference sequence). The CDR3 DNA reads as TGTGCCAGTAGTACGGGACAGGGCTTCCAGCCCCAGCATTTT. It is translated as CASSTGQGFQPQHF.

The V gene is TRBV5-1, the J gene TRBJ2-1, with unresolved D. CDR3 size: 15 residues. Trimming pared 3 bases from V and 0 bases from J, leaving 10 bases between. Germline CDR1 reads SGHRS; CDR2 reads YFSETQ. The CDR3 nucleotides are TGCGCCAGCAGCTCCCTGCGGAGCTCCTACAATGAGCAGTTCTTC. It yields the protein CASSSLRSSYNEQFF.

This clone was detected only a few times. This sequence joins TRBV25-1 and TRBJ2-1, with 10 bases matching TRBD2. The germline V gene encodes CDR1 MGHDK and CDR2 SYGVNS. Losses at the gene ends were 3 bases for V and 4 bases for J; bases not matched to a gene: 6. The CDR3 has 16 residues. The CDR3 sequence: CASSDNLAGVYNEQFF. CDR3 nucleotides: TGTGCCAGCAGTGACAATCTAGCGGGAGTGTACAATGAGCAGTTCTTC.

This chain links TRBV5-1 with TRBJ2-2, with TRBD1 matching over 11 bases. The V gene end was trimmed by 4 bases and the J gene end by 3 bases; junction bases not matched to a gene: 5. Germline loops: CDR1 SGHRS, CDR2 YFSETQ. This CDR3 region has 16 residues. CDR3 amino acids: CASSDGQGADTGELFF. The CDR3 DNA is TGCGCCAGCAGCGACGGACAGGGGGCGGACACCGGGGAGCTGTTTTTT.

The V call is TRBV3-1 (or the pseudogene TRBV3-2), the J call TRBJ1-5, with D uncertain. The V end was cut by 2 bases, the J end by 8 bases, with 16 bases between. The CDR3 is 15 amino acids. Per the germline V gene, CDR1 is LGHDT and CDR2 is YNNKEL (reference sequence). This CDR3 is CASSQRSSSKEPQHF. For the CDR3, the DNA is TGTGCCAGCAGCCAAAGATCGAGCTCAAAGGAGCCCCAGCATTTT.

The chain uses TRBV18 and TRBJ2-7; maybe TRBD1 (6 bases). CDR1 and CDR2 from the germline V gene are KGHSH and LQKENI. Trimming took 3 bases from V and 0 from J, leaving 12 bases between them. The CDR3 runs to 15 residues. CDR3 residues: CASSPGQLSSYEQYF. In DNA, the CDR3 is TGTGCCAGCTCACCCGGACAGCTGTCCTCCTACGAGCAGTACTTC. The entire variable domain, with the rest obtained from reference TRBV18 and TRBJ2-7, is as follows: NAGVMQNPRHLVRRRGQEARLRCSPMKGHSHVYWYRQLPEEGLKFMVYLQKENIIDESGMPKERFSAEFPKEGPSILRIQQVVRGDSAAYFCASSPGQLSSYEQYFGPGTRLTVT.

This chain connects TRBV5-4 to TRBJ1-1; possible D gene TRBD1, 5 bases. This CDR3 spans 13 amino acids. Trimming stripped 4 bases from V and 9 bases from J, with 16 bases between. Germline CDR1 reads SGHNT; CDR2 reads YYREEE (reference sequence). CDR3 nucleotides: TGTGCCAGCAGCGACCGACAGACCAGGCAAGCTTTCTTT. This encodes CASSDRQTRQAFF. Looking up the rest from reference TRBV5-4 and TRBJ1-1 gives the full variable domain: ETGVTQSPTHLIKTRGQQVTLRCSSQSGHNTVSWYQQALGQGPQFIFQYYREEENGRGNFPPRFSGLQFPNYSSELNVNALELDDSALYLCASSDRQTRQAFFGQGTRLTVV.

The chain joins TRBV25-1 to TRBJ1-2; D remains ambiguous. V shed 0 bases and J shed 1 base, with 12 bases lying between them. Germline CDR1 and CDR2: MGHDK and SYGVNS. This CDR3 has 16 residues. The CDR3 nucleotides read TGTGCCAGCAGTGAATATACCGCAGCCCGTAACTATGGCTACACCTTC. This sequence encodes CASSEYTAARNYGYTF.